This T cell receptor beta chain was documented in a study of blood T cell repertoires in COVID-19 (dated by TCRdb to about 2020). Regarding the study in general: Collaborator samples came from the United States, Italy and Spain and covered acute and convalescent phases of COVID-19. Sample metadata almost always included a de-identified subject ID, COVID-19 status, age in years and sex. The repertoires were released in a freely available public database meant as a resource for research on the immune response to SARS-CoV-2. Where HLA class I and class II types were available, the types were taken from metadata supplied by the sample provider, not from assay-based typing. The samples were drawn from two sources: the first 160 participants of the ongoing ImmuneRACE study, and approximately 1,300 subjects contributed by 6 global collaborators. Deeply sampled blood TCRbeta repertoires from subjects exposed to, actively infected with, or recovered from COVID-19 were included in the dataset. The prospective study material was composed of cDNA or gDNA derived from T cells, B-cell-depleted T cells, or PBMCs. Beyond this particular receptor, the publication reports: How much clinical and demographic metadata was included differed by source and by participant, and the metadata was provided uncurated.

The immunoSEQ Assay, a bias-controlled multiplex PCR, was used to amplify TCRbeta CDR3 regions from genomic DNA. The original pipeline was this. Within the assay, amplification of reference gene primers was used to estimate how many nucleated cells each sample contained. To quantify the absolute abundance of each unique TCRbeta CDR3 rearrangement, sequence reads were collapsed and filtered. Productive Simpson clonality was computed per sample as the square root of Simpson's diversity index over productive rearrangements. TCRdb retrieved this table from immuneACCESS and kept in-frame rearrangements only. Not all clones are present; in checked studies, unresolved V genes account for under half, and no reason is known for the remainder. V, J and clone size are taken as reported in that table, and D and trimming were inferred from the DNA itself. Counted in this sample were 200,000 to 300,000 clones; about nine tenths of them appeared once. The ten biggest clones cover roughly 6.3% of the sample.

About this clone: Its antigen remains unidentified. No much larger clone exists at a distance of one base, and base qualities are not known.

The collaborating institutions used their own protocols to collect whole blood in K2EDTA tubes. Collaborator samples were shipped for TCRbeta analysis as frozen whole blood, isolated PBMCs, or DNA extracted from either sample type. As encoded in the germline V gene (reference sequence), CDR1 is DFQATT while CDR2 is SNEGSKA. The cysteine opens and the phenylalanine closes a CDR3 of 10 amino acids. The retained sequence is limited to the CDR3, 30 bases, with the frame set at the first base. The TCR originated in a man aged 60 to 69 with acute or convalescent COVID-19. The sequence joins TRBV20-1 to TRBJ1-6; 7 middle bases align to TRBD1. Sample: peripheral blood. The CDR3 loop reads CSVTGQALHF. DNA sequence: TGCAGCGTGACAGGGCAGGCCCTCCACTTT.